This T cell receptor (beta chain) appears in the sequencing data of a study of memory B cells and T cells in multiple sclerosis. Concerning this clone itself: Antigen specificity is unknown.

Trimming shortened V by 5 bases and J by 6 bases, and 19 bases separated the two germline ends. The length of the CDR3 is 14 residues. Germline CDR1 is SQVTM and CDR2 is ANQGSEA. Stimulus-free culture yielded autoproliferating CFSE-dim and non-proliferating CFSE-high T cells, each sequenced separately. Pooled replicate wells came from about 50 million CFSE-labeled PBMCs cultured around seven days without stimulus. Without exogenous stimuli, roughly 0.49 uM CFSE-labeled PBMCs were cultured serum-free. Generated by immunoSEQ multiplex PCR, the TCRdb table keeps only in-frame clones and is missing some. The sample has 35,000 to 55,000 clones; around 79% are singletons.

The rearrangement links TRBV29-1 to TRBJ1-1; D perhaps matches TRBD1 (5 bases). Sequencing input: PBMCs from blood kept in culture. The TCR originated in a human donor with multiple sclerosis. DNA for the CDR3: TGCAGCGTTAATGGGGGGAAAGGGATATCTGAAGCTTTCTTT. Its translation: CSVNGGKGISEAFF. The entire variable domain, with the rest obtained from reference TRBV29-1 and TRBJ1-1, is as follows: SAVISQKPSRDICQRGTSLTIQCQVDSQVTMMFWYRQQPGQSLTLIATANQGSEATYESGFVIDKFPISRPNLTFSTLTVSNMSPEDSSIYLCSVNGGKGISEAFFGQGTRLTVV.